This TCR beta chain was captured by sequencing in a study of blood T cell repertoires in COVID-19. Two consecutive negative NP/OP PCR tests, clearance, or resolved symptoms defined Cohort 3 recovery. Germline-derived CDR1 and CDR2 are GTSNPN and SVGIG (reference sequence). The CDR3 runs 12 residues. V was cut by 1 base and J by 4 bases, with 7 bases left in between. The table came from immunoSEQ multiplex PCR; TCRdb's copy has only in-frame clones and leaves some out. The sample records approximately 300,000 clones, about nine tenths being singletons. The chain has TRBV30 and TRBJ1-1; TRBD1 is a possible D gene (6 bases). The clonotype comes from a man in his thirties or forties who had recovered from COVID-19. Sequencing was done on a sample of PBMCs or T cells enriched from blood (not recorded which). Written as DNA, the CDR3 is TGTGCCTGGAGTGGGGACACCACTGAAGCTTTCTTT. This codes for CAWSGDTTEAFF.